A single sample is the source of the 27 T cell receptor beta chains below, sequenced in a study of blood T cell repertoires in COVID-19. Using immunoSEQ multiplex PCR, the repertoire was profiled, and TCRdb retains in-frame clones only, with some absent. The table includes about 160,000 clones, about four fifths detected once. What was sequenced was PBMCs or T cells enriched from blood (not recorded which). The origin of the receptors is a man aged 55 to 70 who had recovered from COVID-19.

The genes are TRBV28 and TRBJ1-3; maybe TRBD1 (6 bases). V lost 7 bases to trimming and J lost 1 base, with 8 bases between them. The CDR3 totals 13 residues. CDR1 is MDHEN, CDR2 SYDVKM, per germline. CDR3 protein: CASKGVSGNTIYF. Written as DNA, the CDR3 is TGTGCCAGCAAGGGGGTATCTGGAAACACCATATATTTT.

This clone has just a few counts. The chain links TRBV3-1 (or the pseudogene TRBV3-2) to TRBJ2-1; 7 positions agree with TRBD1. With V trimmed by 4 bases and J by 7 bases, 4 bases remained unmatched. The V gene's germline CDR1 is LGHDT and CDR2 YNNKEL (reference sequence). CDR3 length: 13 residues. The CDR3 bases are TGTGCCAGCAGCCCAAACAGGGGTAATGAGCAGTTCTTC. Translating it yields CASSPNRGNEQFF.

This clone has only one observation. The V gene is TRBV5-4, the J gene TRBJ1-2; 7 nucleotides line up with TRBD1. V shed 0 bases, J shed 6 bases, and the junction held 5 bases outside the gene matches. CDR3 size: 14 residues. Germline V CDR1 and CDR2: SGHNT, YYREEE (reference sequence). DNA of the CDR3: TGTGCCAGCAGCTTGGTCACAGGGGTCAATGGCTACACCTTC. Translating it yields CASSLVTGVNGYTF.

The chain uses TRBV27 and TRBJ2-3; 8 bases agree with TRBD2. The CDR3 covers 15 residues. Germline CDR1 is MNHEY and CDR2 is SMNVEV (reference sequence). J was trimmed by 1 base and V by 4 bases; bases with no gene match: 4. CDR3 DNA sequence: TGTGCCAGCAGTTCCCTAGCGGGCCGCACAGATACGCAGTATTTT. It yields the protein CASSSLAGRTDTQYF.

V gene TRBV28 combines with J gene TRBJ2-5; 7 bases map to TRBD1. In germline, CDR1 is MDHEN, CDR2 SYDVKM. The CDR3 runs 14 residues. The V gene end was trimmed by 3 bases and the J gene end by 5 bases; junction bases not matched to a gene: 6. CDR3 sequence (DNA): TGTGCCAGCAGTTTCAGGGGGTCTTTGGAGACCCAGTACTTC. It encodes CASSFRGSLETQYF.

The chain recombines TRBV2 with TRBJ2-7, with 7 bases aligning to TRBD1. This CDR3 is built from 12 residues. CDR1 is SNHLY and CDR2 is FYNNEI in the germline V gene. Losses at the gene ends were 6 bases for V and 2 bases for J; bases not matched to a gene: 1. The CDR3 DNA reads as TGTGCCAGCAGGACAGGGACCTACGAGCAGTACTTC. Residues: CASRTGTYEQYF. Full variable domain (missing parts from reference TRBV2 and TRBJ2-7): EPEVTQTPSHQVTQMGQEVILRCVPISNHLYFYWYRQILGQKVEFLVSFYNNEISEKSEIFDDQFSVERPDGSNFTLKIRSTKLEDSAMYFCASRTGTYEQYFGPGTRLTVT.

The chain uses TRBV3-1 (or the pseudogene TRBV3-2) and TRBJ1-2, with 7 bases matching TRBD1. Germline values: CDR1 LGHDT, CDR2 YNNKEL (reference sequence). The V segment lost 0 bases and the J segment 6 bases; nucleotides outside the gene matches: 10. The CDR3 has 16 amino acids. The CDR3 protein is CASSQESGTEENGYTF. The DNA of the CDR3 is TGTGCCAGCAGCCAAGAGTCTGGGACAGAGGAAAATGGCTACACCTTC.

V and J are TRBV30 and TRBJ2-7; tentative D call: TRBD1 (6 bases). V lost 2 bases and J lost 1, with 15 bases in between. The length of the CDR3 is 15 residues. CDR1 and CDR2 (germline): GTSNPN, SVGIG (reference sequence). The CDR3 spells CAWSLGRGPSYEQYF. The CDR3, as DNA: TGTGCCTGGAGTTTAGGCAGGGGCCCTTCCTACGAGCAGTACTTC.

This clone was counted once. The CDR3: CASGLVPGGSGTGELFF. The DNA for the CDR3 is TGTGCTAGTGGTTTGGTACCGGGCGGGAGTGGTACCGGGGAGCTGTTTTTT. The V and J genes are TRBV12-5 and TRBJ2-2; TRBD2 aligns across 7 bases. With V trimmed by 0 bases and J by 5 bases, 9 bases remained unmatched. This CDR3 spans 17 amino acids. Germline V CDR1 and CDR2: LGHNT, FRNRAP.

This rearrangement joins TRBV5-1 to TRBJ2-3, with 13 bases aligning to TRBD2. V was clipped by 4 bases and J by 2 bases; unmatched bases: 4. CDR1 and CDR2 (germline): SGHRS, YFSETQ. This CDR3 spans 16 amino acids. The CDR3 sequence: CASSRGLAGLTDTQYF. Here the CDR3 DNA reads TGCGCCAGCAGCAGGGGACTAGCGGGACTCACAGATACGCAGTATTTT.

This chain joins TRBV3-1 (or the pseudogene TRBV3-2) and TRBJ2-3; 11 bases agree with TRBD2. The CDR3 has 18 residues. Germline trimming cut 0 bases from V and 4 bases from J; bases unmatched to any gene: 9. Germline V gene data show CDR1 as LGHDT and CDR2 as YNNKEL (reference sequence). The CDR3 here is CASSQDSLAGGLSDTQYF. The CDR3 bases are TGTGCCAGCAGCCAAGATTCCCTAGCGGGAGGCCTTTCAGATACGCAGTATTTT.

The CDR3 DNA follows: TGCGCCAGCAGCTTGGCCCGAGGCGAAGAGCAGTTCTTC. Translated, it gives CASSLARGEEQFF. V and J are TRBV5-1 and TRBJ2-1; D is uncertain. The V gene's germline CDR1 is SGHRS and CDR2 YFSETQ. The CDR3 is 13 residues long. Trimming cost V 0 bases and J 10 bases, with 11 bases left between them.

This chain links TRBV5-5 with TRBJ2-7; D uncertain. V gave up 0 bases and J gave up 4 bases, with 14 bases separating them. Germline CDR1 is SGHKS and CDR2 is YYEKEE (reference sequence). The CDR3 runs 15 residues. The CDR3 loop reads CASSLGPTINYEQYF. CDR3 DNA sequence: TGTGCCAGCAGCTTGGGACCGACAATTAATTACGAGCAGTACTTC.

The V gene is TRBV7-3, the J gene TRBJ1-3, with D maybe TRBD1 (6 bases). Looked up from germline, CDR1 is SGHTA and CDR2 is FQGTGA. With 0 bases removed from V and 6 bases from J, the gap between germline ends came to 18 bases. The CDR3 has 17 amino acids. CDR3 sequence reads: CASSLTRYRELENTIYF. The CDR3 nucleotides read TGTGCCAGCAGCTTAACGCGCTACAGGGAGTTAGAAAACACCATATATTTT.

The rearrangement uses TRBV4-1 and TRBJ2-2; 9 bases are shared with TRBD1. Unmatched junction bases numbered 8, after V lost 5 bases and J lost 4 bases. The CDR3 totals 16 residues. Germline V gives CDR1 MGHRA, CDR2 YSYEKL. Written as DNA, the CDR3 is TGCGCCAGCAGCTTCCCCGGGACAGGGCTCACCGGGGAGCTGTTTTTT. It codes for CASSFPGTGLTGELFF.

This clone came up once. The chain combines TRBV5-6 with TRBJ2-1; D perhaps matches TRBD2 (6 bases). The germline gives CDR1 SGHDT, CDR2 YYEEEE. Trimming shortened V by 0 bases and J by 8 bases, and 9 bases separated the two germline ends. The CDR3 spans 13 residues. The CDR3 DNA reads as TGTGCCAGCAGCTTGGTCGGGGGACATGAGCAGTTCTTC. Translation: CASSLVGGHEQFF.

As for this clone: Additional DNA sequences in this sample encode the identical CDR3. V usage is TRBV25-1 and J usage is TRBJ1-1; D possibly corresponds to TRBD1 (6 bases). V was cut by 6 bases and J by 4 bases, with 12 bases left in between. CDR3 length: 13 amino acids. CDR1 MGHDK and CDR2 SYGVNS come from the germline V gene. For the CDR3, the DNA is TGTGCCAGCAGCGCGACAGGAGGCACTGAAGCTTTCTTT. Translating it yields CASSATGGTEAFF.

The chain recombines TRBV30 with TRBJ1-2, with D tentatively TRBD1 (5 bases). Per the germline V gene, CDR1 is GTSNPN and CDR2 is SVGIG (reference sequence). V was trimmed by 2 bases and J by 1 base, leaving 8 bases between them. The CDR3 loop spans 13 amino acids. Here the CDR3 DNA reads TGTGCCTGGAGTTGGCAGGGTAACTATGGCTACACCTTC. Its protein product is CAWSWQGNYGYTF. The full variable domain, completed using reference TRBV30 and TRBJ1-2, is SQTIHQWPATLVQPVGSPLSLECTVEGTSNPNLYWYRQAAGRGLQLLFYSVGIGQISSEVPQNLSASRPQDRQFILSSKKLLLSDSGFYLCAWSWQGNYGYTFGSGTRLTVV.

The table lists this clone with a count of one. The J gene is TRBJ1-6, the V gene TRBV7-4; 9 bases are shared with TRBD1. V gave up 5 bases and J gave up 6 bases; unmatched junction bases: 5. The CDR3 runs 15 residues. Germline loops: CDR1 SGHVT, CDR2 SQSDAQ. The CDR3 reads CASSPGQGGNSPLHF. The CDR3 nucleotides read TGTGCCAGCAGCCCGGGACAGGGTGGTAATTCACCCCTCCACTTT.

As DNA, the CDR3 is TGCGCCAGCAGCTTGGGGCAGATTAGCAATCAGCCCCAGCATTTT. Translating gives CASSLGQISNQPQHF. The rearrangement joins TRBV5-1 to TRBJ1-5, with no clear D. This CDR3 has 15 amino acids. Germline V CDR1 and CDR2: SGHRS, YFSETQ. The V gene lost 0 bases and the J gene lost 0 bases, with 7 bases spanning the gap.

The V call is TRBV19, the J call TRBJ1-2, with D perhaps TRBD1 (6 bases). There are 14 residues in the CDR3. Between the trimmed V and J ends, which lost 5 bases and 0 bases, there was a span of 10 bases. The germline CDR1 and CDR2 sequences are LNHDA and SQIVND (reference sequence). This CDR3 reads CASSQGPSNYGYTF. As DNA, the CDR3 is TGTGCCAGTAGTCAGGGGCCCTCTAACTATGGCTACACCTTC. The whole variable domain, remainder taken from reference TRBV19 and TRBJ1-2, is DGGITQSPKYLFRKEGQNVTLSCEQNLNHDAMYWYRQDPGQGLRLIYYSQIVNDFQKGDIAEGYSVSREKKESFPLTVTSAQKNPTAFYLCASSQGPSNYGYTFGSGTRLTVV.

The CDR3, as DNA: TGTGCCAGCAGTGCCAGACTAGCGGGGGGAGGAACCGGGGAGCTGTTTTTT. Translated, it gives CASSARLAGGGTGELFF. The gene calls are TRBV6-1 and TRBJ2-2; TRBD2 agrees at 13 bases. Looked up from germline, CDR1 is MNHNS and CDR2 is SASEGT. The CDR3 is made up of 17 amino acids. V lost 4 bases, J lost 5 bases, and 7 bases stayed unmatched.

The chain recombines TRBV7-9 with TRBJ1-6; D uncertain. There are 15 residues in the CDR3. Trimming left V 5 bases short and J 8 bases short, with 16 bases between. Germline lookup yields CDR1 SEHNR and CDR2 FQNEAQ (reference sequence). The CDR3, as DNA: TGTGCCAGCAGCCCGTCGACAAGGAAACATTCACCCCTCCACTTT. Protein sequence: CASSPSTRKHSPLHF.

This clone was picked up one time. The rearrangement uses TRBV7-9 and TRBJ2-7; D not certain. The V end lost 5 bases, the J end lost 0 bases, and 11 bases lay between the germline ends. Germline values: CDR1 SEHNR, CDR2 FQNEAQ (reference sequence). The CDR3 is made up of 14 amino acids. The CDR3 sequence: CASSLGFNSYEQYF. The CDR3 nucleotides read TGTGCCAGCAGCCTCGGGTTTAACTCCTACGAGCAGTACTTC. Full variable domain (rest looked up from reference TRBV7-9 and TRBJ2-7): DTGVSQNPRHKITKRGQNVTFRCDPISEHNRLYWYRQTLGQGPEFLTYFQNEAQLEKSRLLSDRFSAERPKGSFSTLEIQRTEQGDSAMYLCASSLGFNSYEQYFGPGTRLTVT.

The rearrangement uses TRBV15 and TRBJ2-7; TRBD1 might be the D (6 bases). This CDR3 spans 16 amino acids. Trimming pared 0 bases from V and 2 bases from J, leaving 14 bases between. Germline CDR1 LNHNV, CDR2 YYDKDF (reference sequence). CDR3 loop: CATSRDDQGGPYEQYF. The CDR3 DNA follows: TGTGCCACCAGCAGAGATGATCAAGGGGGACCCTACGAGCAGTACTTC.

CDR3 sequence: CASSPGTLPGYTF. CDR3 DNA sequence: TGTGCCAGCAGCCCCGGGACTCTTCCTGGCTACACCTTC. V usage is TRBV3-1 (or the pseudogene TRBV3-2) and J usage is TRBJ1-2; weak D call: TRBD1 (5 bases). The CDR3 has 13 residues. Looked up from germline, CDR1 is LGHDT and CDR2 is YNNKEL (reference sequence). Trimming removed 4 bases from V and 7 bases from J, with 13 bases in between.

The chain is built from TRBV27 and TRBJ2-3, with TRBD2 matching 10 bases. This CDR3 spans 18 amino acids. CDR1 and CDR2 from the germline V gene are MNHEY and SMNVEV (reference sequence). V lost 4 bases and J lost 1; bases outside the gene matches: 11. The CDR3 protein is CASSSPKLAGSGTDTQYF. CDR3 sequence (DNA): TGTGCCAGCAGTTCCCCGAAACTAGCGGGAAGTGGCACAGATACGCAGTATTTT.